Sequencing of this TCR beta chain was carried out in a study of T cells in Graves' hyperthyroidism and ophthalmopathy (dated by TCRdb to 2018 to 2020). Study-wide context: Peripheral blood was sampled at the time of initial diagnosis, prior to any treatment. A discovery cohort of about a hundred patients, about 40 with Graves' ophthalmopathy and roughly 59 with stable Graves' hyperthyroidism, was used to find distinguishing TCR V-J signatures. Prospective prediction of ophthalmopathy was tested in an independent validation cohort consisting of some 19 hyperthyroidism patients and about 17 patients who later progressed to ophthalmopathy. The 100 discovery patients were divided at random into training and test sets in a 7:3 ratio. The study also compared thyroid tissue and blood T-cell repertoires from more than 5 Graves' hyperthyroidism patients. Once sampling was done, hyperthyroidism patients were given methimazole at a starting dose of 30 mg daily, whereas ophthalmopathy patients were given high-dose intravenous methylprednisolone. The paper reports TCR Vbeta CDR3 sequencing of approximately 140 peripheral blood samples: some 44 ophthalmopathy, under 85 hyperthyroidism and approximately 17 progressor patients. What the study reported, not specific to this receptor: A model built on a 13 V-J signature distinguished ophthalmopathy from stable hyperthyroidism, reaching about 88% sensitivity and 81.08% specificity in cross-validation and 80%/75% in testing. Most expanded thyroid clonotypes (frequency above 0.001) were also found in blood, which suggests that blood repertoires may mirror thyroid immune responses. In validation, the model predicted progression to ophthalmopathy with approximately 70% sensitivity and approximately 78% specificity, a median of approximately 6.7 months before onset. Sample size was not statistically predetermined, and investigators were not blinded to group allocation.

The germline V gene sets CDR1 to SNHLY and CDR2 to FYNNEI. V lost 6 bases and J lost 5 bases, and the count of bases not matched to a germline gene is 8. Measured from the cysteine to the phenylalanine, the CDR3 is 14 residues long. Only the CDR3 region is kept as DNA, spanning 42 bases read in frame from base 1. This clonotype was found many times. The antigen it binds to is not known. The record has no base qualities; no much larger clone is one base away. The TCR beta CDR3 regions were amplified from the RNA transcripts. For the first round of RT-PCR on the TCR CDR3, the HTBI primer set was used together with the Qiagen OneStep RT-PCR kit. Libraries were constructed in a second round of multiplex PCR, after which size selection and purification were carried out. Sequencing of the libraries was done on an Illumina HiSeq2000 using paired-end 100 bp reads. On the study's bioinformatics: SOAPnuke was used to process the raw data, throwing out any read that contained adapters or uncalled bases, had a mean Phred below 15, or lacked an exact constant-primer or identifier match. COPE v1.2.5 was used to merge the high-quality paired reads, and each unique nucleotide sequence was defined as a clonotype. MiTCR v1.1 was used to align clonotypes to the IMGT TRBV, TRBD and TRBJ reference segments. The analysis included only V-J combinations with a frequency above 0.0001, which together covered more than 99% of the repertoires. The TCS score was defined as the ratio of F50 (clonal expansion) to E x V (chaos), calculated using BLOSUM62-based TCRdist between CDR3 peptides within each V-J. Welch's t-statistics and random forest reduced roughly 540 V-J features to some 14, which were used in a naive Bayes classifier (R e1071). The public reads were quality trimmed at Q25 with fastp and then assembled into clones with MiXCR by TCRdb, keeping productive beta chains. Entries that share a CDR3 protein sequence are merged under the most common genes and DNA. TCRdb, not the original authors, processed these V and J calls. The sample table lists 700,000 or so distinct CDR3 sequences, roughly 17% of them with a count of one. The ten largest clones add up to approximately 8.4% of the sample.

Stable Graves' hyperthyroidism was defined as the absence of progression to ophthalmopathy over 18 months of follow-up. The hyperthyroidism patients were between 18 and 65 years old and newly diagnosed, with a disease duration of less than 2 months. Any patient with an uncontrolled infection, another autoimmune disease, pregnancy or lactation was excluded. Diagnoses were established on the basis of clinical symptoms, serum thyroxine and TRAb, thyroid ultrasound, and orbital computed tomography. Ficoll-Paque density gradient centrifugation was used to isolate PBMCs from around 10 ml of fresh peripheral blood. Trizol reagent was used to extract total RNA, and RNA quality was then checked on an Agilent 2100 Bioanalyzer.

The sequencing input was blood. This receptor was taken from a young man with Graves' hyperthyroidism. In this chain, TRBV2 is recombined with TRBJ2-5; TRBD2 fits 8 bases in the junction. The nucleotide sequence reads as follows: TGTGCCAGCAGCACCGGGACTAGTGGTGAGACCCAGTACTTC. Translated, this gives CASSTGTSGETQYF.